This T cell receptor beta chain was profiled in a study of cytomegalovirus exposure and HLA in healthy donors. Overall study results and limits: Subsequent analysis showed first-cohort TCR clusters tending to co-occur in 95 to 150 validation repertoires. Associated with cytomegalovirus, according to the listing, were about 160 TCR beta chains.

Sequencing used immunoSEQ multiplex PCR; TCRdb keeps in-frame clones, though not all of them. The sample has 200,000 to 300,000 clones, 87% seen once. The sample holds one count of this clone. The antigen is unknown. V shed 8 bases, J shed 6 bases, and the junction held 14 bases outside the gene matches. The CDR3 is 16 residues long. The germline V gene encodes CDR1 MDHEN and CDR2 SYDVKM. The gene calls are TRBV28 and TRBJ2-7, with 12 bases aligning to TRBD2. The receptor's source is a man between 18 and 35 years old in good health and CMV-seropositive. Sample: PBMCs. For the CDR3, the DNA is TGTGCCAGCGGACTGAAGACTAGCGGGAGACTTCTCGAGCAGTACTTC. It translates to CASGLKTSGRLLEQYF.